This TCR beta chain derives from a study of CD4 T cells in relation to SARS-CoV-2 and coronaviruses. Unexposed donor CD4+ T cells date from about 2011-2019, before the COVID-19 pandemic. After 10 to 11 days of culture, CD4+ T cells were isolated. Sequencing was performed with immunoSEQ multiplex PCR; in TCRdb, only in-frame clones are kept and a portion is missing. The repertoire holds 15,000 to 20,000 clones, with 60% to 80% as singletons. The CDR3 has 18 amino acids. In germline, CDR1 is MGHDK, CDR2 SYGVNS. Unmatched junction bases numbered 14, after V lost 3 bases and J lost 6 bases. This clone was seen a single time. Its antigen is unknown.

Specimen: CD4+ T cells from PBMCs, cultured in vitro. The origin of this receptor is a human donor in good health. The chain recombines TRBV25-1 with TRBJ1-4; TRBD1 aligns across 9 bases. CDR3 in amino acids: CASSDTGQGPSGDEKLFF. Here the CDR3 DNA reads TGTGCCAGCAGTGATACGGGACAGGGACCGTCCGGGGATGAAAAACTGTTTTTT.